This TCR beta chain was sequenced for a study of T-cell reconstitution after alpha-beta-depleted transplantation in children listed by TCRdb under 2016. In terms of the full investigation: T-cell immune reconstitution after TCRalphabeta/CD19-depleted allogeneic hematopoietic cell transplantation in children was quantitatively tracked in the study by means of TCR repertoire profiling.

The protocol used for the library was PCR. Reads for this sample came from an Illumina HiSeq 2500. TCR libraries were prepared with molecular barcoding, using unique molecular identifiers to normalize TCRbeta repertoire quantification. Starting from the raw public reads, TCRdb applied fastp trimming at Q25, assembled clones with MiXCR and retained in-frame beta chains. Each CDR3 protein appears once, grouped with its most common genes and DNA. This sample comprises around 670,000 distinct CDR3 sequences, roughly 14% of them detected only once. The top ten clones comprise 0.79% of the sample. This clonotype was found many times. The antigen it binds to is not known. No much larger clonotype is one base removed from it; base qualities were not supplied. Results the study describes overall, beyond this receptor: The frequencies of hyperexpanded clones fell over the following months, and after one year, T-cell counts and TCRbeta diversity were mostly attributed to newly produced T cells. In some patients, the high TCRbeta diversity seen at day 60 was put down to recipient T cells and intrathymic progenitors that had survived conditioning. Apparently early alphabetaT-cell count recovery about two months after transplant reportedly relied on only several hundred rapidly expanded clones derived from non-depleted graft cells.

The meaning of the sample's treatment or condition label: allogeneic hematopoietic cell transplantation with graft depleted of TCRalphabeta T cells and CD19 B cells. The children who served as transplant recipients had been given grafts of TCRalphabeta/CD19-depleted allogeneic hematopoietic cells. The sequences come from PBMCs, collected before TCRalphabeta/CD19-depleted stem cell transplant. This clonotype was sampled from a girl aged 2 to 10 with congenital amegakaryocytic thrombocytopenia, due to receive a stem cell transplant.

The DNA reads TGTGCCAGCAGTGAATACACTGAAGCTTTCTTT. Its protein is CASSEYTEAFF. The chain is made from TRBV28 and TRBJ1-1, with an unclear D gene assignment. Reading the germline V gene gives CDR1 MDHEN and CDR2 SYDVKM. The CDR3 starts with the cysteine, ends with the phenylalanine, and has 11 residues. Only CDR3 DNA remains: 33 bases, in frame from the first base. The V end loses 5 bases and the J end loses 3 bases, and a stretch of 4 bases separates them.